This T cell receptor (beta chain) is from a study of OX40 agonist ivuxolimab in advanced cancers. Study as a whole: Of the patients, three showed partial responses, one with hepatocellular carcinoma and two with cutaneous melanoma.

The study, taken as a whole, reports: Also present in some nonresponders was a low level of normalized T-cell clonal expansion. Patients with a partial response at 0.1-3.0 mg/kg had among the lowest clonal expansion. The study observed clonal expansion of CD4+ and CD8+ blood T cells by week 6 at 0.1 to 3.0 mg/kg.

V dropped 4 bases and J dropped 6 bases, with 7 bases sitting between them. Per germline, CDR1 SGHDN and CDR2 FVKESK. The CDR3 contains 11 residues. A word on this clone: Its antigen is not known.

Some clones are missing from TCRdb's copy, which holds only in-frame ones; the method was immunoSEQ multiplex PCR. The sample has 40,000 to 60,000 clones, 88% seen once. The specimen comprised CD4+ or CD8+ T cells sorted from blood, sampled in a trial of the OX40 agonist ivuxolimab. This receptor was taken from an adult with an advanced solid tumor such as melanoma, head and neck, liver or kidney cancer. The V gene is TRBV14, the J gene TRBJ2-7, with D perhaps matching TRBD1 (6 bases). As DNA, the CDR3 is TGTGCCAGCAGCCTAGGGGGCGAGCAGTACTTC. Amino acid sequence: CASSLGGEQYF.